The 17 T cell receptor beta chains reported below all come from one sample, sequenced in a study of T cell repertoires in cytomegalovirus infection. The antigens of these receptors remain unknown. TCRdb reprocessed the reads with MiXCR, giving one entry per CDR3 protein. Among 200,000 to 250,000 distinct CDR3 sequences listed, approximately 40% were seen once. The material was CD8+ T cells from cultured PBMCs, obtained from culture after CMV antigen stimulation. The receptors derive from a human donor in good health (CMV status not recorded). Some clones in this sample may be carry-over from other donors' samples.

There are many counts of this clonotype. V is TRBV27 and J is TRBJ2-1, with 12 bases matching TRBD2. The CDR3 is 15 amino acids. Germline CDR1 MNHEY, CDR2 SMNVEV (reference sequence). Trimming at V came to 6 bases and at J to 2 bases, leaving 2 bases not matched to a gene. The DNA for the CDR3 is TGTGCCAGCAGCCTAGCGGGAGGGACCTACAATGAGCAGTTCTTC. Its translation: CASSLAGGTYNEQFF.

V gene TRBV27 combines with J gene TRBJ2-7; TRBD2 matches 9 bases. V dropped 5 bases and J dropped 2; count of bases not matched to a gene: 10. The CDR3 totals 16 residues. Per the germline V gene, CDR1 is MNHEY and CDR2 is SMNVEV (reference sequence). The CDR3 region is CASSPSKGGRAYEQYF. CDR3 DNA sequence: TGTGCCAGCAGTCCCTCGAAGGGCGGGAGGGCCTACGAGCAGTACTTC.

The chain uses TRBV6-5 and TRBJ1-5; D might be TRBD1 (5 bases). V gave up 6 bases and J gave up 0 bases, with 12 bases separating them. The CDR3 consists of 15 residues. CDR1 is MNHEY and CDR2 is SVGAGI in the germline V gene. The CDR3 DNA reads TGTGCCAGCAGCCCGACAGAGACTAGCAATCAGCCCCAGCATTTT. Its translation: CASSPTETSNQPQHF.

V and J are TRBV27 and TRBJ1-2, with 12 bases fitting TRBD1. V gave up 0 bases and J gave up 7 bases; unmatched junction bases: 3. The CDR3 runs 15 residues. CDR1 and CDR2 (germline): MNHEY, SMNVEV (reference sequence). In DNA, the CDR3 is TGTGCCAGCAGTTTATCGGGACAGGGGGCGGGTGGCTACACCTTC. It encodes CASSLSGQGAGGYTF.

This clonotype was counted many times. The chain recombines TRBV7-2 with TRBJ2-5; 10 bases line up with TRBD2. The trim removed 7 bases at V and 5 bases at J, leaving 10 bases unmatched. The CDR3 runs 15 residues. CDR1 and CDR2 from the germline V gene are SGHTA and FQGNSA. The CDR3 nucleotides read TGTGCCAGCATTAATAGCGGGGGGAGGCACGAGACCCAGTACTTC. This gives the protein CASINSGGRHETQYF.

Here the CDR3 reads CATIPGSGDANTGELFF. CDR3 DNA sequence: TGTGCCACCATACCGGGGAGCGGGGACGCGAACACCGGGGAGCTGTTTTTT. The chain links TRBV6-6 to TRBJ2-2, with 7 bases fitting TRBD2. The CDR3 has 17 amino acids. Germline loops: CDR1 MNHNY, CDR2 SVGAGI (reference sequence). V lost 10 bases to trimming and J lost 0 bases; unmatched junction nucleotides: 14.

On this clonotype itself: One end of the junction fails to match germline, which may point to a read error. The chain couples TRBV4-1 to TRBJ2-1; D unresolved. The CDR3 is 13 amino acids. Germline CDR1 is MGHRA and CDR2 is YSYEKL. The CDR3 spells CASSQGKKTEQFF. The CDR3 bases are TGTGCCAGCAGCCAAGGGAAGAAGACTGAGCAGTTCTTC.

This clonotype was detected only a few times. This chain uses TRBV6-2 or TRBV6-3 with TRBJ2-1; D possibly corresponds to TRBD1 (6 bases). CDR3 length: 17 residues. V was cut by 0 bases and J by 7 bases, with 19 bases left in between. Per the germline V gene, CDR1 is MNHEY and CDR2 is SVGEGT. CDR3 in DNA: TGTGCCAGCAGTTACTCAGGTTGGGCCAGGGGATCGAATGAGCAGTTCTTC. Translating it yields CASSYSGWARGSNEQFF.

This clonotype was observed a handful of times. J is TRBJ2-3 and V is TRBV27; 9 bases fit TRBD1. The germline V gene has CDR1 MNHEY and CDR2 SMNVEV (reference sequence). The CDR3 is 16 amino acids. V lost 0 bases to trimming and J lost 3 bases; unmatched junction nucleotides: 4. The CDR3 protein is CASSLSSGTGTDTQYF. The CDR3 nucleotides read TGTGCCAGCAGTTTATCCTCCGGGACAGGGACAGATACGCAGTATTTT.

V usage is TRBV6-5 and J usage is TRBJ2-1; D might be TRBD1 (5 bases). With 4 bases removed from V and 0 bases from J, the gap between germline ends came to 13 bases. Germline V lookup: CDR1 MNHEY, CDR2 SVGAGI. The CDR3 runs 16 residues. CDR3 nucleotide sequence: TGTGCCAGCAGTTCGGAAGGGGCCCTCTCCTACAATGAGCAGTTCTTC. Residues: CASSSEGALSYNEQFF.

This rearrangement joins TRBV27 to TRBJ2-3; the D is unclear. V was cut by 2 bases and J by 10 bases, with 10 bases left in between. CDR1 is MNHEY and CDR2 is SMNVEV in the germline V gene (reference sequence). This CDR3 contains 12 residues. The CDR3 reads CASSLPDRAQYF. CDR3 nucleotides: TGTGCCAGCAGTTTACCCGATAGGGCGCAGTATTTT.

This clonotype was observed a handful of times. CDR3 in amino acids: CASSQDPFEVGYNEQFF. The CDR3 DNA sequence: TGCGCCAGCAGCCAAGATCCGTTCGAGGTTGGATACAATGAGCAGTTCTTC. This chain connects TRBV4-1 to TRBJ2-1; unclear D gene. This CDR3 is 17 amino acids long. From germline, CDR1 is MGHRA and CDR2 YSYEKL. V gave up 0 bases and J gave up 4 bases, with 16 bases separating them.

This clonotype was seen ten or more times. This chain joins TRBV2 and TRBJ1-5; D is perhaps TRBD1 (5 bases). Germline loops: CDR1 SNHLY, CDR2 FYNNEI. The V end was cut by 3 bases, the J end by 3 bases, with 12 bases between. The CDR3 totals 15 residues. The CDR3 sequence is CASSDEGRANQPQHF. The DNA for the CDR3 is TGTGCCAGCAGTGATGAGGGCAGGGCCAATCAGCCCCAGCATTTT.

This clonotype was observed many times. The V and J genes are TRBV4-1 and TRBJ2-5; 8 positions agree with TRBD2. Looked up from germline, CDR1 is MGHRA and CDR2 is YSYEKL. The CDR3 totals 15 residues. Trimming removed 6 bases from V and 1 base from J; junction bases left unmatched: 7. The CDR3 region is CASRLAGGGQETQYF. In nucleotides, the CDR3 is TGCGCCAGCAGGTTGGCGGGGGGAGGCCAAGAGACCCAGTACTTC.

The chain has TRBV7-8 and TRBJ2-1; no firm D call. This CDR3 contains 16 residues. Per germline, CDR1 SGHVS and CDR2 FQNEAQ. The germline V and J ends were trimmed by 1 base and 2 bases, with 12 bases remaining between them. CDR3 nucleotide sequence: TGTGCCAGCAGCTTAGTGGGTCGGACCCCCTACAATGAGCAGTTCTTC. Translated: CASSLVGRTPYNEQFF.

As concerns this clonotype: The CDR3 does not end in the conserved phenylalanine or tryptophan, so this is likely a read error. It is unclear where the CDR3 begins or ends on the DNA, so no DNA is shown, and the CDR3 is as TCRdb lists it. J is TRBJ1-2 and V is TRBV9; TRBD1, the D gene given by the table, was not confirmed from the DNA. The germline CDR1 and CDR2 sequences are SGDLS and YYNGEE. Ends included, the CDR3 has 9 residues. The CDR3 here is CASSPWSLS.

The V call is TRBV11-1, the J call TRBJ2-1; D remains ambiguous. Trimming removed 1 base from V and 0 bases from J, with 10 bases in between. Germline CDR1 reads SGHAT; CDR2 reads FQDESV (reference sequence). This CDR3 has 16 amino acids. DNA of the CDR3: TGTGCCAGCAGCTTAGGGGCGGTAGACTCCTACAATGAGCAGTTCTTC. It is translated as CASSLGAVDSYNEQFF.